Presented here are 8 T cell receptor beta chains from one specimen sequenced in a study of cytomegalovirus exposure and HLA in healthy donors. Profiling relied on immunoSEQ multiplex PCR, and the TCRdb table lists in-frame clones only, not all of them. The sample records around 130,000 clones, approximately 89% being singletons. Specimen: PBMCs. The source of these receptors is a man between 25 and 39 years old in good health and CMV-seronegative.

The rearrangement links TRBV6-5 to TRBJ2-1; D is perhaps TRBD2 (6 bases). Trimming cost V 3 bases and J 7 bases, with 16 bases left between them. The V gene's germline CDR1 is MNHEY and CDR2 SVGAGI. The CDR3 loop spans 15 amino acids. CDR3 in DNA: TGTGCCAGCAGTTATTTTCGGGGGATAACTAATGAGCAGTTCTTC. It yields the protein CASSYFRGITNEQFF.

The DNA of the CDR3 is TGTGCCAGCAGCGTAGTCGTGGGGGGGGATACGCAGTATTTT. It translates to CASSVVVGGDTQYF. The rearrangement uses TRBV9 and TRBJ2-3; 7 nucleotides match TRBD2. Germline lookup yields CDR1 SGDLS and CDR2 YYNGEE. CDR3 length: 14 amino acids. V lost 0 bases and J lost 6; bases outside the gene matches: 4.

This rearrangement joins TRBV20-1 to TRBJ2-5, with a weak D call TRBD1 (5 bases). The germline V gene encodes CDR1 DFQATT and CDR2 SNEGSKA (reference sequence). The length of the CDR3 is 11 residues. The chain's CDR3 is CSQGSEETQYF. The CDR3 DNA sequence: TGCAGCCAGGGCTCCGAAGAGACCCAGTACTTC.

The chain employs TRBV7-3 and TRBJ2-2, with D tentatively TRBD2 (6 bases). The CDR3 has 16 residues. V lost 5 bases and J lost 7, with 20 bases in between. The V gene's germline CDR1 is SGHTA and CDR2 FQGTGA. CDR3 loop: CASSPMGTPHGGELFF. The CDR3 DNA sequence: TGTGCCAGCAGCCCAATGGGGACTCCGCATGGCGGGGAGCTGTTTTTT.

The CDR3 is CASSRAGTLGGELFF. The CDR3 nucleotides are TGTGCCAGCAGTCGCGCAGGGACTTTGGGCGGGGAGCTGTTTTTT. This rearrangement joins TRBV28 to TRBJ2-2, with D perhaps TRBD2 (6 bases). The CDR3 totals 15 residues. V was clipped by 5 bases and J by 7 bases, with 17 bases between them. Germline loops: CDR1 MDHEN, CDR2 SYDVKM.

The rearrangement uses TRBV9 and TRBJ2-5, with a possible D match to TRBD1 (6 bases). The V end was cut by 0 bases, the J end by 5 bases, with 14 bases between. Germline loops: CDR1 SGDLS, CDR2 YYNGEE. The CDR3 sequence is 15 residues long. CDR3 in DNA: TGTGCCAGCAGCGTAGCGGGACACCCCCGGGAGACCCAGTACTTC. Translation: CASSVAGHPRETQYF.

The chain is built from TRBV7-3 and TRBJ1-1, with TRBD1 as a possible D gene (5 bases). Trimming shortened V by 1 base and J by 8 bases, and 11 bases separated the two germline ends. The CDR3 is made up of 13 amino acids. Germline CDR1 and CDR2: SGHTA and FQGTGA. The CDR3 region is CASSLKPGNEAFF. Written as DNA, the CDR3 is TGTGCCAGCAGCTTAAAACCAGGGAACGAAGCTTTCTTT. The variable domain in full, with the rest retrieved from reference TRBV7-3 and TRBJ1-1, is GAGVSQTPSNKVTEKGKYVELRCDPISGHTALYWYRQSLGQGPEFLIYFQGTGAADDSGLPNDRFFAVRPEGSVSTLKIQRTERGDSAVYLCASSLKPGNEAFFGQGTRLTVV.

The V and J genes are TRBV5-1 and TRBJ2-7, with D possibly being TRBD2 (6 bases). The CDR3 runs to 13 residues. From germline, CDR1 is SGHRS and CDR2 YFSETQ. Trimming took 5 bases from V and 0 from J, leaving 9 bases between them. The CDR3 loop is CASRGDSSYEQYF. The CDR3 DNA follows: TGCGCCAGCAGAGGGGACTCCTCCTACGAGCAGTACTTC.